The sequence of this TCR beta chain was determined in a study of T cell responses to AZD1222 COVID-19 vaccine. The study's findings and limits: Recipients of two AZD1222 doses showed rising Spike-specific TCR breadth and depth. Nearly half of spike-specific TCRs reportedly target unmutated variant regions.

Germline V gene lookup returns CDR1 MNHEY and CDR2 SMNVEV (reference sequence). V was clipped by 7 bases and J by 7 bases; unmatched bases: 14. This CDR3 is built from 16 residues. Sequencing was performed with immunoSEQ multiplex PCR; in TCRdb, only in-frame clones are kept and a portion is missing. The sample lists 100,000 to 150,000 clones, around 90% occurring once. As concerns this clone: Its antigen is as yet unknown.

The clonotype was recovered from an adult in good health. The specimen was peripheral blood, collected on day 0 of AZD1222 vaccination. The genes are TRBV27 and TRBJ2-2; 8 bases are a match to TRBD2. CDR3 sequence: CASIFKAGLGGGELFF. The CDR3 region has the DNA TGTGCCAGCATCTTCAAGGCGGGACTAGGTGGCGGGGAGCTGTTTTTT.